The rows below give T cell receptor beta chains drawn from one sample of a study of blood T cell repertoires in COVID-19. Sequencing was performed with immunoSEQ multiplex PCR; in TCRdb, only in-frame clones are kept and a portion is missing. The profile shows 200,000 to 250,000 clones, approximately 83% of them singletons. Sequenced sample: peripheral blood. These receptor sequences come from a man aged 30 to 45 who had recovered from COVID-19. CDR3s leave out the opening cysteine and the closing phenylalanine or tryptophan.

TRBV30	TRBJ1-6	15	AWSVLRGRSYNSPLH
TRBV5-1	TRBJ2-1	12	ASSLRSSYNEQF
TRBV19	TRBJ2-1	13	ASTKILSSYNEQF
TRBV19	TRBJ2-1	11	ASGGASYNEQF
TRBV10-3	TRBJ1-3	15	AISEFPVDYSGNTIY
TRBV24-1	TRBJ2-5	10	ATSDTGETQY
TRBV13	TRBJ2-7	13	ASSYSGEIYYEQY
TRBV5-1	TRBJ1-1	13	ASSSTRQGGTEAF
TRBV28	TRBJ2-2	12	ASRPQGFTGELF
TRBV14	TRBJ1-2	12	ASSQGAGVYGYT
TRBV4-2	TRBJ1-6	11	ASSQSRGSPLH
TRBV7-8	TRBJ2-7	12	ASSFIERGREQY
TRBV7-6	TRBJ2-3	13	ASSLERPGADTQY
TRBV19	TRBJ1-2	11	ASTGDTHYGYT
TRBV5-1	TRBJ1-2	12	ASSSDRAAYGYT
TRBV5-1	TRBJ2-2	13	ASSPDSANTGELF
TRBV7-8	TRBJ1-4	11	ASSLARVEKLF
TRBV27	TRBJ1-1	14	ASSSLDRAGFTEAF
TRBV19	TRBJ1-1	11	ASSRQRNTEAF
TRBV27	TRBJ1-5	10	ASWGSNQPQH
TRBV10-1	TRBJ1-1	11	ASSESRDRETF
TRBV6-1	TRBJ1-4	14	ASSGTGLATNEKLF
TRBV6-5	TRBJ1-2	13	ASSYSVGGGLGYT
TRBV3-1/TRBV3-2	TRBJ1-2	13	ASSHFEGVSYGYT
TRBV11-2	TRBJ1-4	13	ASSLESSSGEKLF
TRBV19	TRBJ1-1	11	ASSNRDDTEAF
TRBV2	TRBJ1-2	13	ASSVGDTIGTGYT
TRBV2	TRBJ2-1	13	ASQALAGGGNEQF
TRBV18	TRBJ1-3	10	ASSPRGYTIY
TRBV27	TRBJ1-2	12	AIGPGQGYSGYT
TRBV4-1	TRBJ1-6	13	ASSQARGINSPLH
TRBV19	TRBJ2-5	11	ASSIDQRKTQY
TRBV7-2	TRBJ2-5	13	ASSLQRGPEGTQY
TRBV2	TRBJ2-5	12	ASTDRTVQETQY
TRBV7-9	TRBJ2-3	12	ASSPAGGTDTQY
TRBV5-8	TRBJ1-4	14	ASSLGTGVTNEKLF
TRBV9	TRBJ2-3	13	ASSERVDPLDTQY
TRBV29-1	TRBJ2-5	12	SVGVTVDKETQY
TRBV6-5	TRBJ1-6	11	ATTGTGHSPLH
TRBV5-8	TRBJ2-1	14	ASSPGRTSVYNEQF
TRBV2	TRBJ1-2	14	ASSEALGLANYGYT
TRBV5-6	TRBJ1-5	15	ASSSDPYDRPFGPQH
TRBV9	TRBJ1-3	18	ASSVGDRITTPYSGNTIY
TRBV28	TRBJ2-5	11	ASSFWPREDGD
TRBV5-5	TRBJ2-3	16	ASSTGLAGGPGTDTQY
TRBV27	TRBJ1-6	14	ASSLVGASYNSPLH
TRBV19	TRBJ2-3	13	ASSIVLVGTDTQY
TRBV14	TRBJ2-1	13	ASSLLAGMNNEQF
TRBV18	TRBJ2-7	15	ASSPPIAGAVNYEQY
TRBV14	TRBJ2-4	12	ASSPPGQGSIQY
TRBV9	TRBJ2-1	13	ASSVALASYNEQF
TRBV2	TRBJ2-7	11	ASRRWGEYEQY
TRBV4-2	TRBJ1-5	13	ASSQDYPSDQPQH
TRBV25-1	TRBJ2-3	15	ASSEFRSGGVTDTQY
TRBV4-2	TRBJ2-1	14	ASSQDQWGGTNEQF
TRBV20-1	TRBJ1-1	12	SASTGAMNTEAF
TRBV9	TRBJ1-3	13	ASSVDILTGNTIY